The text below deals with one T cell receptor (beta chain). RNA was extracted with the RNeasy kit, and a quantity of about 0.45 to 1 ug was reverse transcribed using random hexamers. An immunoSEQ multiplex PCR generated amplified TCR beta CDR3 products spanning 54 Vbeta and 13 Jbeta. Via MiXCR, TCRdb re-called the immunoSEQ multiplex PCR reads, giving one row per CDR3 protein. The table lists 200,000 to 250,000 distinct CDR3 sequences, 95% of them singletons. This specimen belongs to a study of CD8 T cells in Susac syndrome. Trimming took 6 bases from V and 9 from J, leaving 20 bases between them. This CDR3 has 13 amino acids. Germline V gene sequence: CDR1 DFQATT, CDR2 SNEGSKA (reference sequence).

V is TRBV20-1 and J is TRBJ2-5, with D possibly TRBD2 on 6 matching bases. The sequence came from a human donor with multiple sclerosis. Material: CD4+ T cells from PBMCs. The CDR3 coding sequence is TGCAGTGCCCAATTCCCAAGCGGGTACTCCCAGTACTTC. Encoded protein: CSAQFPSGYSQYF.